Sequencing of this TCR beta chain was carried out in a study of T cell responses to AZD1222 COVID-19 vaccine. Germline values: CDR1 SEHNR, CDR2 FQNEAQ (reference sequence). The CDR3 runs to 14 residues. Trimming shortened V by 9 bases and J by 2 bases, and 14 bases separated the two germline ends. Repertoires were generated with immunoSEQ multiplex PCR, while TCRdb's copy carries only in-frame clones and drops some. The sample lists approximately 200,000 clones, 90% to 95% occurring once. The sample consisted of peripheral blood, taken 28 days after the second AZD1222 dose. The chain links TRBV7-9 to TRBJ1-5, with unresolved D. The clonotype was recovered from an adult who received the AZD1222 COVID-19 vaccine. Here the CDR3 DNA reads TGTGCCAGTGCCCCCGCGGGCGGCAATCAGCCCCAGCATTTT. It translates to CASAPAGGNQPQHF. Looking up the rest from reference TRBV7-9 and TRBJ1-5 gives the full variable domain: DTGVSQNPRHKITKRGQNVTFRCDPISEHNRLYWYRQTLGQGPEFLTYFQNEAQLEKSRLLSDRFSAERPKGSFSTLEIQRTEQGDSAMYLCASAPAGGNQPQHFGDGTRLSIL.